This is a list of T cell receptor beta chains from one sample in a study of control samples from healthy donors and cancer patients. Assay: immunoSEQ multiplex PCR; the TCRdb copy retains only in-frame clones and omits some. Seen here are 170,000 or so clones, around 93% observed once, and the top ten hold approximately 1.5%. Material: blood. The receptors come from a man aged 18 to 35 in good health. Both conserved end residues are part of each CDR3. A D gene is named only where the DNA matches it firmly. A row's size may be missing; if present it is once, few, many or a size class.

TRBV5-4	TRBJ2-7	.	.	CASSSTGQGEGYEQYF	TGTGCCAGCAGCTCCACTGGGCAGGGCGAAGGTTACGAGCAGTACTTC
TRBV2	TRBJ1-4	.	.	CASRERSTNEKLFF	TGTGCCAGCAGGGAGAGGTCAACTAATGAAAAACTGTTTTTT
TRBV28	TRBJ2-2	.	.	CASSTITQNTGELFF	TGTGCCAGCAGTACTATAACCCAGAACACCGGGGAGCTGTTTTTT
TRBV6-5	TRBJ1-2	once	.	CASNKARSVSYGYTF	TGTGCCAGCAATAAGGCCCGAAGTGTCTCCTATGGCTACACCTTC
TRBV6-5	TRBJ1-3	.	.	CASTTLSGNTIYF	TGTGCCAGCACCACACTTTCTGGAAACACCATATATTTT
TRBV6-9	TRBJ2-5	.	.	CASSYAPRETQYF	TGTGCCAGCAGTTATGCACCGCGGGAGACCCAGTACTTC
TRBV5-6	TRBJ1-2	.	TRBD1	CASSLSTQGLGGYTF	TGTGCCAGCAGCTTGAGTACACAGGGGTTGGGAGGCTACACCTTC
TRBV6-5	TRBJ2-2	.	.	CASADRNTGELFF	TGTGCCAGCGCGGACAGAAACACCGGGGAGCTGTTTTTT
TRBV5-1	TRBJ2-4	many	.	CASSLDSYDKNIQYF	TGCGCCAGCAGCTTGGACAGTTACGACAAAAACATTCAGTACTTC
TRBV6-5	TRBJ2-3	.	TRBD2	CASSGRGLAVDTQYF	TGTGCCAGCAGCGGCCGTGGACTAGCGGTAGATACGCAGTATTTT
TRBV6-1	TRBJ2-3	.	TRBD2	CASSEAAGGPSTDTQYF	TGTGCCAGCAGTGAAGCCGCGGGGGGCCCTAGCACAGATACGCAGTATTTT
TRBV6-4	TRBJ1-1	few	.	CASSANAGGTEAFF	TGTGCCAGCAGCGCAAACGCGGGGGGCACTGAAGCTTTCTTT
TRBV19	TRBJ1-5	once	.	CASTVTSNQPQHF	TGTGCCAGTACGGTGACTAGCAATCAGCCCCAGCATTTT
TRBV18	TRBJ2-4	.	TRBD1	CASSSYRGNGIQYF	TGTGCCAGCTCATCGTACAGGGGGAATGGCATTCAGTACTTC
TRBV2	TRBJ1-1	.	.	CASSFGRAETEAFF	TGTGCCAGCAGTTTTGGCAGGGCGGAGACTGAAGCTTTCTTT
TRBV4-1	TRBJ2-1	.	.	CASSQSDGSYNEQFF	TGCGCCAGCAGCCAGTCCGATGGCAGCTACAATGAGCAGTTCTTC
TRBV24-1	TRBJ2-3	once	TRBD1	CATSSGTGKGLADTQYF	TGTGCCACCAGTTCCGGGACAGGGAAAGGTTTGGCTGATACGCAGTATTTT
TRBV5-1	TRBJ2-7	.	.	CASSGEGQRTVEQYF	TGCGCCAGCAGCGGGGAGGGACAGAGGACAGTCGAGCAGTACTTC
TRBV28	TRBJ2-7	.	.	CASSSGGPYQQYF	TGTGCCAGCAGTTCCGGGGGACCCTACCAGCAGTACTTC
TRBV6-5	TRBJ1-2	.	.	CASRQFSEIYGYTF	TGTGCCAGCAGGCAGTTTTCTGAAATCTATGGCTACACCTTC
TRBV19	TRBJ2-7	.	.	CASSIGQGAYEQYF	TGTGCCAGTAGTATAGGTCAAGGAGCCTACGAGCAGTACTTC
TRBV2	TRBJ1-5	.	TRBD1	CASRAGTGSSNQPQHF	TGTGCCAGCAGAGCCGGGACAGGGTCTAGCAATCAGCCCCAGCATTTT
TRBV5-4	TRBJ1-1	.	.	CASSLVGKPEAFF	TGTGCCAGCAGCTTGGTAGGGAAGCCTGAAGCTTTCTTT
TRBV27	TRBJ1-5	.	TRBD1	CASSRATGEQPQHF	TGTGCCAGCAGTAGAGCGACAGGGGAACAGCCCCAGCATTTT
TRBV30	TRBJ1-1	.	.	CAWTSRRNTEAFF	TGTGCCTGGACCTCGCGTAGGAACACTGAAGCTTTCTTT
TRBV6-5	TRBJ1-2	.	TRBD1	CASRMTGVYYGYTF	TGTGCCAGCAGGATGACAGGGGTTTACTATGGCTACACCTTC
TRBV18	TRBJ2-2	.	TRBD1	CASSPETGGTGELFF	TGTGCCAGCTCACCAGAGACAGGGGGCACCGGGGAGCTGTTTTTT
TRBV6-5	TRBJ1-4	.	TRBD1	CASSPRTGAEKLFF	TGTGCCAGCAGTCCTCGGACAGGGGCTGAAAAACTGTTTTTT
TRBV6-5	TRBJ2-7	.	.	CASSTKQGYEQYF	TGTGCCAGCAGTACGAAACAGGGTTACGAGCAGTACTTC
TRBV10-3	TRBJ2-7	once	.	CAISESKGTNYEQYF	TGTGCCATCAGTGAGTCTAAGGGGACCAACTACGAGCAGTACTTC
TRBV28	TRBJ1-1	.	.	CASSPRDEAFF	TGTGCCAGCAGTCCCCGGGATGAAGCTTTCTTT
TRBV6-5	TRBJ1-2	.	.	CASSSGTMPYGYTF	TGTGCCAGCAGTTCCGGGACTATGCCCTATGGCTACACCTTC
TRBV7-9	TRBJ2-7	.	.	CASSLAGSPYEQYF	TGTGCCAGCAGCTTAGCAGGGTCGCCCTACGAGCAGTACTTC
TRBV5-4	TRBJ2-1	.	.	CASSLEATVKQFF	TGTGCCAGCAGCTTGGAGGCTACAGTGAAGCAGTTCTTC
TRBV5-4	TRBJ2-3	.	.	CASSLKGGALTDTQYF	TGTGCCAGCAGCCTGAAAGGGGGAGCTCTTACAGATACGCAGTATTTT
TRBV5-6	TRBJ1-1	.	.	CASSFWGFGEAFF	TGTGCCAGCAGCTTCTGGGGCTTTGGGGAAGCTTTCTTT
TRBV27	TRBJ2-6	.	.	CASSLNGGPATSGANVLTF	TGTGCCAGCAGTTTGAATGGAGGGCCCGCCACCTCTGGGGCCAACGTCCTGACTTTC
TRBV18	TRBJ1-5	.	TRBD1	CASSPPGSGGVGQPQHF	TGTGCCAGCTCACCACCGGGGTCAGGGGGCGTCGGACAGCCCCAGCATTTT
TRBV20-1	TRBJ1-2	.	.	CSASDGYGYTF	TGCAGTGCTAGTGATGGCTATGGCTACACCTTC
TRBV4-2	TRBJ1-6	.	.	CASSQPPVGGLNSPLHF	TGTGCCAGCAGCCAACCCCCCGTGGGGGGGCTCAATTCACCCCTCCACTTT
TRBV25-1	TRBJ2-3	.	.	CASIPREPDTQYF	TGTGCCAGTATTCCCAGGGAGCCAGATACGCAGTATTTT
TRBV7-9	TRBJ2-3	.	TRBD2	CASSWTSGDTQYF	TGTGCCAGCAGTTGGACTAGCGGAGATACGCAGTATTTT
TRBV11-2	TRBJ2-1	.	TRBD1	CASSPVGGYYNEQFF	TGTGCCAGCAGCCCCGTAGGGGGCTACTACAATGAGCAGTTCTTC
TRBV18	TRBJ2-3	.	TRBD1	CASSPTGQADTQYF	TGTGCCAGCTCACCCACTGGACAGGCAGATACGCAGTATTTT
TRBV21-1	TRBJ2-7	.	.	CASSIVGEPALGEQYF	TGTGCCAGCAGCATAGTGGGAGAGCCGGCCTTGGGCGAGCAGTACTTC
TRBV24-1	TRBJ2-5	.	.	CATSESGTKQETQYF	TGTGCCACCAGTGAGTCCGGGACAAAACAAGAGACCCAGTACTTC
TRBV21-1	TRBJ2-2	once	.	CASSPTGSDTGELFF	TGTGCCAGCAGCCCCACGGGGAGTGACACCGGGGAGCTGTTTTTT
TRBV18	TRBJ2-3	.	.	CASSPNSQTPTNTQYF	TGTGCCAGCTCACCCAACAGCCAGACCCCCACGAATACGCAGTATTTT
TRBV13	TRBJ2-2	.	.	CASSPRPGELFF	TGTGCCAGCAGCCCCCGACCCGGGGAGCTGTTTTTT
TRBV27	TRBJ1-5	.	TRBD1	CASSSGQNQPQHF	TGTGCCAGCAGTTCGGGACAGAATCAGCCCCAGCATTTT
TRBV6-5	TRBJ2-5	.	TRBD2	CASSYERGGYQETQYF	TGTGCCAGCAGTTACGAGCGGGGGGGATATCAAGAGACCCAGTACTTC
TRBV19	TRBJ1-4	.	.	CASSIGAANEKLFF	TGTGCCAGTAGTATCGGGGCAGCAAATGAAAAACTGTTTTTT
TRBV2	TRBJ1-1	.	.	CASSPDYNTEAFF	TGTGCCAGCAGCCCGGACTACAACACTGAAGCTTTCTTT
TRBV18	TRBJ1-5	few	TRBD1	CASSPPDRANQPQHF	TGTGCCAGCTCACCCCCGGACAGGGCCAATCAGCCCCAGCATTTT
TRBV4-1	TRBJ2-1	once	.	CASSQDGTSYNEQFF	TGCGCCAGCAGCCAAGATGGGACCTCCTACAATGAGCAGTTCTTC
TRBV4-2	TRBJ2-2	.	.	CASSLGQSNAGELFF	TGTGCCAGCAGCCTCGGACAGTCGAACGCCGGGGAGCTGTTTTTT
TRBV5-8	TRBJ2-1	.	TRBD2	CASVKTSGGQEQFF	TGTGCCAGCGTCAAAACTAGCGGGGGCCAGGAGCAGTTCTTC